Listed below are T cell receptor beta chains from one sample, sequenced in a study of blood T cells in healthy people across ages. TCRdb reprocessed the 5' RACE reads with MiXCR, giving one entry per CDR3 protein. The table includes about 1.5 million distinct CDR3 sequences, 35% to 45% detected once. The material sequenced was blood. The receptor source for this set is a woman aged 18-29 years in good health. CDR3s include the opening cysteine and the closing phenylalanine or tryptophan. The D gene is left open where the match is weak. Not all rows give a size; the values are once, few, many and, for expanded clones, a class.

CAWSALAGYEQYF | TGTGCCTGGAGTGCACTAGCGGGGTACGAGCAGTACTTC | TRBJ2-7 | - | TRBV30 | TRBD2
CASSHGRFGTNEKLFF | TGTGCCAGCAGTCACGGACGGTTCGGGACTAATGAAAAACTGTTTTTT | TRBJ1-4 | - | TRBV6-2/TRBV6-3 | -
CATSRLAGYDYNEQYF | TGTGCCACCAGCAGACTAGCGGGATATGATTACAATGAGCAGTACTTC | TRBJ2-7 | - | TRBV15 | TRBD2
CASSQEVTGGKETQYF | TGCGCCAGCAGCCAAGAGGTGACAGGGGGAAAAGAGACCCAGTACTTC | TRBJ2-5 | - | TRBV4-3 | TRBD1
CASSPTSWAENYGYTF | TGCGCCAGCAGCCCCACATCATGGGCAGAAAACTATGGCTACACCTTC | TRBJ1-2 | - | TRBV4-1 | -
CASSLGDFGGEQYF | TGTGCCAGCAGCCTAGGGGACTTTGGTGGAGAGCAGTACTTC | TRBJ2-5 | - | TRBV7-2 | -
CASSVEWREGREQYF | TGTGCCAGCAGCGTAGAATGGCGGGAGGGCCGCGAGCAGTACTTC | TRBJ2-7 | - | TRBV9 | TRBD2
CIASQATDTQYF | TGCATTGCTAGCCAAGCCACAGATACGCAGTATTTT | TRBJ2-3 | - | TRBV20-1 | -
CASSFNWGGARIRNEQFF | TGTGCCAGCAGCTTCAACTGGGGGGGAGCGAGGATTCGCAATGAGCAGTTCTTC | TRBJ2-1 | few | TRBV7-2 | TRBD2
CASSTIANQETQYF | TGCGCCAGCAGCACGATAGCGAACCAAGAGACCCAGTACTTC | TRBJ2-5 | - | TRBV5-1 | -
CASSHLAGQETQYF | TGTGCCAGCAGCCACCTAGCGGGACAAGAGACCCAGTACTTC | TRBJ2-5 | - | TRBV4-2 | TRBD2
CASSLAIAEQETQYF | TGTGCCAGCAGCTTAGCAATAGCGGAGCAAGAGACCCAGTACTTC | TRBJ2-5 | - | TRBV7-9 | -
CASSLGQRLGTQYF | TGTGCCAGCAGCTTAGGTCAGCGACTAGGGACCCAGTACTTC | TRBJ2-5 | few | TRBV7-9 | -
CASSQETSATEQFF | TGCGCCAGCAGCCAAGAGACGTCTGCGACGGAGCAGTTCTTC | TRBJ2-1 | - | TRBV4-1 | -
CASSFGGLKQYF | TGTGCCAGCAGCTTTGGGGGGCTAAAGCAGTACTTC | TRBJ2-4 | few | TRBV12-3/TRBV12-4 | -
CASSDHGTAEQYF | TGTGCCAGCAGCGACCACGGGACGGCCGAGCAGTACTTC | TRBJ2-7 | few | TRBV11-2 | -
CASSYSRGRFTEAFF | TGTGCCAGCAGTTACTCCAGGGGGCGATTCACTGAAGCTTTCTTT | TRBJ1-1 | - | TRBV6-6 | TRBD1
CASSLAAGQGQSGDFF | TGTGCCAGCAGCTTAGCGGCGGGACAGGGGCAATCCGGGGATTTCTTT | TRBJ1-1 | - | TRBV7-8 | TRBD1
CSARTLTGLGRGSEQYF | TGCAGTGCTAGGACCCTTACAGGGCTGGGAAGAGGGAGCGAGCAGTACTTC | TRBJ2-7 | few | TRBV20-1 | -
CASSKELGGTEAFF | TGTGCCAGCAGCAAAGAATTGGGGGGCACTGAAGCTTTCTTT | TRBJ1-1 | - | TRBV21-1 | -
CASSLPRDRETQYF | TGTGCCAGCAGCTTACCCCGGGACAGGGAAACCCAGTACTTC | TRBJ2-5 | - | TRBV7-2 | TRBD1
CASSFRGYYEQYF | TGTGCCAGCAGTTTCAGGGGTTACTACGAGCAGTACTTC | TRBJ2-7 | - | TRBV12-3/TRBV12-4 | -
CASSYRRGGYEQYF | TGTGCCAGCAGTTACCGACGGGGGGGCTACGAGCAGTACTTC | TRBJ2-7 | - | TRBV6-5 | TRBD2
CASSLGRRGFSNQPQHF | TGTGCCAGCAGCTTAGGGCGGCGGGGGTTTAGCAATCAGCCCCAGCATTTT | TRBJ1-5 | few | TRBV7-8 | -
CASSYAGQNNGYTF | TGTGCCAGCAGTTACGCGGGACAGAACAATGGCTACACCTTC | TRBJ1-2 | few | TRBV6-5 | TRBD1
CSAYQGGEQYF | TGCAGTGCATATCAGGGGGGCGAGCAGTACTTC | TRBJ2-7 | - | TRBV20-1 | -
CASSYRDGVLSSGANVLTF | TGTGCCAGCAGCTACCGAGACGGGGTCTTATCCTCTGGGGCCAACGTCCTGACTTTC | TRBJ2-6 | - | TRBV11-2 | -
CASSGRMKSSYNEQFF | TGTGCCAGCAGCGGAAGGATGAAGAGCTCCTACAATGAGCAGTTCTTC | TRBJ2-1 | - | TRBV21-1 | -
CSDGKITDTQYF | TGCAGCGACGGGAAAATCACAGATACGCAGTATTTT | TRBJ2-3 | - | TRBV29-1 | -
CASSPTGSGGYGYTF | TGTGCCAGCAGCCCGACTGGTAGTGGCGGCTATGGCTACACCTTC | TRBJ1-2 | many | TRBV4-2 | -
CASGLAASTDTQYF | TGCGCCAGCGGCCTAGCGGCTAGCACAGATACGCAGTATTTT | TRBJ2-3 | - | TRBV4-1 | TRBD2
CASSLAVSGEYNEQFF | TGTGCCAGCAGCTTAGCCGTTAGCGGGGAATACAATGAGCAGTTCTTC | TRBJ2-1 | - | TRBV7-9 | TRBD2
CASSRWPLPGAEAFF | TGCGCCAGCAGCCGCTGGCCCCTCCCGGGAGCTGAAGCTTTCTTT | TRBJ1-1 | - | TRBV5-1 | -
CASSSDRGLSEQFF | TGTGCCAGCAGCTCCGACAGGGGGCTCAGTGAGCAGTTCTTC | TRBJ2-1 | - | TRBV7-2 | TRBD1
CASSHDRTSGDGETQYF | TGTGCCAGCAGCCACGATCGGACTAGCGGGGATGGGGAGACCCAGTACTTC | TRBJ2-5 | - | TRBV9 | TRBD2
CASGEYYGTATF | TGTGCCAGTGGGGAGTATTATGGGACGGCGACCTTC | TRBJ1-2 | few | TRBV11-2 | -
CASSQSTGESYEQYF | TGCGCCAGCAGCCAATCGACCGGGGAGTCCTACGAGCAGTACTTC | TRBJ2-7 | - | TRBV4-1 | -
CASTLDTTRLFQQYF | TGTGCCAGCACCTTAGACACGACACGTCTTTTTCAGCAGTACTTC | TRBJ2-5 | few | TRBV5-5 | -
CASSYSILALYSYEQYF | TGTGCCAGCAGTTACTCGATACTAGCTCTCTACTCCTACGAGCAGTACTTC | TRBJ2-7 | - | TRBV6-8 | -
CASSRTRIPSTDTQYF | TGTGCCAGCAGCCGCACTAGAATTCCTAGCACAGATACGCAGTATTTT | TRBJ2-3 | few | TRBV7-6 | -
CAISQRTGNSYEQYF | TGTGCCATCAGTCAACGGACAGGGAATTCCTACGAGCAGTACTTC | TRBJ2-7 | - | TRBV10-3 | TRBD1
CATSRDRGSVDTQYF | TGTGCCACCAGTCGGGACAGGGGGTCGGTAGATACGCAGTATTTT | TRBJ2-3 | once | TRBV24-1 | TRBD1
CASSLLVPRRRGKLFF | TGTGCCAGCAGTTTATTGGTGCCCAGGAGGAGGGGAAAACTGTTTTTT | TRBJ1-4 | - | TRBV28 | -
CASSLFLGPQHF | TGTGCCAGCAGTTTATTCCTAGGGCCCCAGCATTTT | TRBJ1-5 | - | TRBV28 | -
CASSLPGGTTEAFF | TGTGCCAGCAGCTTACCAGGGGGGACCACTGAAGCTTTCTTT | TRBJ1-1 | - | TRBV7-6 | TRBD1
CSASNPMRYDEQFF | TGCAGTGCTAGCAATCCTATGCGGTATGATGAGCAGTTCTTC | TRBJ2-1 | many | TRBV20-1 | -
CASSDSSRGAAAFF | TGTGCCAGCAGTGATTCGTCCAGGGGGGCCGCTGCTTTCTTT | TRBJ1-1 | many | TRBV2 | TRBD1
CASRRGQGTTEAFF | TGTGCCAGCAGGAGGGGACAGGGTACTACTGAAGCTTTCTTT | TRBJ1-1 | - | TRBV6-5 | TRBD1
CASSYPGGPSSYEQYF | TGTGCCAGCAGTTACCCCGGGGGCCCGAGCTCCTACGAGCAGTACTTC | TRBJ2-7 | few | TRBV6-2/TRBV6-3 | -
CASSLTGDRVYEQYF | TGTGCCAGCAGCTTAACTGGGGACAGGGTCTACGAGCAGTACTTC | TRBJ2-7 | - | TRBV7-2 | TRBD1
CASSLGAGGPRDTQYF | TGTGCCAGCAGTTTAGGAGCGGGAGGGCCTAGAGATACGCAGTATTTT | TRBJ2-3 | - | TRBV27 | TRBD2